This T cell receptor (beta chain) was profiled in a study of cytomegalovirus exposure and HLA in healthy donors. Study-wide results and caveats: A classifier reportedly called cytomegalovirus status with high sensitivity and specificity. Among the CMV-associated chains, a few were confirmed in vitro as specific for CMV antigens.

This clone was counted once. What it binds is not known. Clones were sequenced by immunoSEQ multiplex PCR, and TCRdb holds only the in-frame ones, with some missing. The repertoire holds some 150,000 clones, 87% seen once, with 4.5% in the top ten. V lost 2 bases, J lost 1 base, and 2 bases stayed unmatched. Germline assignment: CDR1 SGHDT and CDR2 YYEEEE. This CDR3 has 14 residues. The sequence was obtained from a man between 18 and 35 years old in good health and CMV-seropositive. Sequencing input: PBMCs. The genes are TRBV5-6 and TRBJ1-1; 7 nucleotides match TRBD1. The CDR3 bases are TGTGCCAGCAGCTTCGGACAGGCGAACACTGAAGCTTTCTTT. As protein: CASSFGQANTEAFF. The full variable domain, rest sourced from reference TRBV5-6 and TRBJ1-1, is DAGVTQSPTHLIKTRGQQVTLRCSPKSGHDTVSWYQQALGQGPQFIFQYYEEEERQRGNFPDRFSGHQFPNYSSELNVNALLLGDSALYLCASSFGQANTEAFFGQGTRLTVV.